A selection of T cell receptor beta chains follows, all from one sample in a study of shared clonotypes between healthy human individuals. The table came from immunoSEQ multiplex PCR; TCRdb's copy has only in-frame clones and leaves some out. The table lists about 600,000 clones, more than 95% of them singletons. Sequencing was done on a sample of naive CD4+ T cells sorted from blood. The origin of the receptors is a woman in her 30s in good health. Both conserved end residues are part of each CDR3. A D gene is named only where the DNA matches it firmly. Size is stated for part of the rows, as once, few or many counts, or as a class when the clone is expanded.

v_gene,d_gene,abundance,j_gene,CDR3aa,CDR3nt
TRBV5-5,TRBD1,-,TRBJ2-7,CASSPPWTGAYEQYF,TGTGCCAGCAGCCCCCCGTGGACAGGGGCCTACGAGCAGTACTTC
TRBV11-2,-,-,TRBJ2-7,CASSFEGSSYEQYF,TGTGCCAGCAGCTTCGAAGGGTCCTCCTACGAGCAGTACTTC
TRBV30,TRBD1,-,TRBJ1-4,CAWSRTGEMEKLFF,TGTGCCTGGAGTCGGACAGGGGAAATGGAAAAACTGTTTTTT
TRBV14,-,-,TRBJ1-3,CASSQSQAGGNTIYF,TGTGCCAGCAGCCAGTCCCAAGCGGGGGGAAACACCATATATTTT
TRBV18,-,-,TRBJ1-1,CASSPAINTEAFF,TGTGCCAGCTCACCGGCGATAAACACTGAAGCTTTCTTT
TRBV6-1,-,-,TRBJ2-7,CASFEGGLTYEQYF,TGTGCCAGCTTTGAGGGCGGGCTAACCTACGAGCAGTACTTC
TRBV28,-,-,TRBJ2-1,CASSLKSWSSYNEQFF,TGTGCCAGCAGTTTAAAGTCCTGGAGCTCCTACAATGAGCAGTTCTTC
TRBV28,TRBD2,-,TRBJ2-7,CASIRAGLAGGTTSYEQYF,TGTGCCAGCATTAGGGCGGGGCTAGCGGGAGGGACAACCTCCTACGAGCAGTACTTC
TRBV30,TRBD2,-,TRBJ2-7,CAWSSGGGYEQYF,TGTGCCTGGAGTTCCGGGGGGGGTTACGAGCAGTACTTC
TRBV6-1,TRBD2,-,TRBJ2-7,CASSSGLPTTYEQYF,TGTGCCAGCAGTTCGGGACTACCAACTACCTACGAGCAGTACTTC
TRBV27,-,-,TRBJ2-3,CASSRALGTYTDTQYF,TGTGCCAGCAGTCGGGCGCTGGGGACTTACACAGATACGCAGTATTTT
TRBV5-1,-,-,TRBJ2-6,CASSTWTGVSGANVLTF,TGCGCCAGCAGCACCTGGACTGGAGTCTCTGGGGCCAACGTCCTGACTTTC
TRBV18,-,-,TRBJ2-7,CASSPTHSSYEQYF,TGTGCCAGCTCACCGACGCACAGTTCCTACGAGCAGTACTTC
TRBV5-1,TRBD2,-,TRBJ2-7,CASSFAGASTEQYF,TGCGCCAGCAGCTTTGCGGGAGCGTCCACCGAGCAGTACTTC
TRBV4-1,TRBD1,-,TRBJ1-4,CASSQSGGRGPSEKLFF,TGCGCCAGCAGCCAATCAGGGGGGAGGGGGCCAAGTGAAAAACTGTTTTTT
TRBV11-2,-,-,TRBJ1-1,CASSLASPENTEAFF,TGTGCCAGCAGCTTAGCCAGCCCGGAGAACACTGAAGCTTTCTTT
TRBV28,TRBD2,-,TRBJ2-3,CASSLVSSAGVITDTQYF,TGTGCCAGCAGTTTAGTCTCCTCGGCGGGAGTTATCACAGATACGCAGTATTTT
TRBV27,-,-,TRBJ1-5,CASSLFGGHQPQHF,TGTGCCAGCAGTTTATTTGGGGGACATCAGCCCCAGCATTTT
TRBV5-1,TRBD2,once,TRBJ2-7,CASSALAGGGHEQYF,TGCGCCAGCAGCGCACTAGCGGGAGGTGGCCACGAGCAGTACTTC
TRBV7-9,TRBD2,-,TRBJ2-7,CASTGGYEQYF,TGTGCCAGCACGGGAGGCTACGAGCAGTACTTC
TRBV5-1,TRBD1,-,TRBJ1-3,CASSLIPFWGQETENTIYF,TGCGCCAGCAGCTTGATTCCCTTTTGGGGACAGGAGACAGAAAACACCATATATTTT
TRBV19,-,-,TRBJ1-5,CASWTVNSNQPQHF,TGTGCCAGTTGGACAGTTAATAGCAATCAGCCCCAGCATTTT
TRBV19,-,-,TRBJ1-2,CASSIARGSNYGYTF,TGTGCCAGTAGTATAGCTCGGGGGTCAAACTATGGCTACACCTTC